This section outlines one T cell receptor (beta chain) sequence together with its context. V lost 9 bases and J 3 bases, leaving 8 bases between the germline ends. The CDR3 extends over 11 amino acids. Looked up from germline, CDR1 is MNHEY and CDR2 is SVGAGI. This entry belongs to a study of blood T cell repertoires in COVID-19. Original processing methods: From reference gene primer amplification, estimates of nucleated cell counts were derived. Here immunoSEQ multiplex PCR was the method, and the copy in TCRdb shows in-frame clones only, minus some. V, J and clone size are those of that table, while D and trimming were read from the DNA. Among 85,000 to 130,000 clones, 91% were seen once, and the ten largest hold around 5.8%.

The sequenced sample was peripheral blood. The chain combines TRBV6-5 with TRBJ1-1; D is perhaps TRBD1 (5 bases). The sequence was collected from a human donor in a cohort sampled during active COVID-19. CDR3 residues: CASTRDTEAFF. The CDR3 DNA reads TGTGCCAGTACCAGGGACACTGAAGCTTTCTTT.